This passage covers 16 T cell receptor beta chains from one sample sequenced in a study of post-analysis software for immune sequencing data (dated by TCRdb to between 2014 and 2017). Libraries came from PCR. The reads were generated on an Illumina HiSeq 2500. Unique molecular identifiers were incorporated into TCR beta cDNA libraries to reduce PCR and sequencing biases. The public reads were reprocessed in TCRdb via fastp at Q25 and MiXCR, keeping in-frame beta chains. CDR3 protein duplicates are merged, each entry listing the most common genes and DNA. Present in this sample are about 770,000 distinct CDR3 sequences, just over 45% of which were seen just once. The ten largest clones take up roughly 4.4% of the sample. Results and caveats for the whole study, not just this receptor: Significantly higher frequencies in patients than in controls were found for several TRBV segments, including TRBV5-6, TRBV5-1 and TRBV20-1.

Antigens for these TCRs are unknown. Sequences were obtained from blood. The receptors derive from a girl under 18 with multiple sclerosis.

The CDR3 sequence is CASNPDRGYTQYF. The CDR3 coding sequence is TGTGCCAGCAATCCCGACAGGGGGTATACGCAGTATTTT. V is TRBV6-5 and J is TRBJ2-3; 9 bases are a match to TRBD1. The CDR3 extends over 13 amino acids. Losses at the gene ends were 7 bases for V and 7 bases for J; bases not matched to a gene: 6. The germline V gene has CDR1 MNHEY and CDR2 SVGAGI.

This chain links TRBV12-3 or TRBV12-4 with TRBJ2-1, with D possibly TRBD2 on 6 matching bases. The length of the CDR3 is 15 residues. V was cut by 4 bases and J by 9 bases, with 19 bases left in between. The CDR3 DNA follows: TGTGCCAGCAGTTGGAGGGGCATGGGACGACGTGAGCAGTTCTTC. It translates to CASSWRGMGRREQFF.

The CDR3 loop is CATSRYTRGVSGETQYF. CDR3 nucleotide sequence: TGTGCCACCAGCAGATACACCAGGGGCGTGTCGGGAGAGACCCAGTACTTC. The J gene is TRBJ2-4, the V gene TRBV15; the D gene is possibly TRBD1 (6 bases). The DNA end is a closer match to TRBJ2-5, so the J assignment may be wrong. The CDR3 sequence is 17 residues long. CDR1 LNHNV and CDR2 YYDKDF come from the germline V gene (reference sequence).

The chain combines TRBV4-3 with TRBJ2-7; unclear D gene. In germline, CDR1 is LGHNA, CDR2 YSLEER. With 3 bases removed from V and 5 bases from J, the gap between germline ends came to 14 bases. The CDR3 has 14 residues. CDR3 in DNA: TGCGCCAGCAGCCATAACAACAAACTGAACGAGCAGTACTTC. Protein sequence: CASSHNNKLNEQYF.

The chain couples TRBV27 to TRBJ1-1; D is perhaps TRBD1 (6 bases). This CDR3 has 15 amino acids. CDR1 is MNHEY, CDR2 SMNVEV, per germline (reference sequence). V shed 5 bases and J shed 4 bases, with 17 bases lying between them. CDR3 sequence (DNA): TGTGCCAGCAGTCTAGGGTGGGGGGCCGGCACTGAAGCTTTCTTT. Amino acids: CASSLGWGAGTEAFF.

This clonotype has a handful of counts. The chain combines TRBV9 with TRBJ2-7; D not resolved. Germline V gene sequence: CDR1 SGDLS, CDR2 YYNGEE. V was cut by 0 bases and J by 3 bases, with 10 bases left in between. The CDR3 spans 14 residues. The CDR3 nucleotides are TGTGCCAGCAGCGTAGGGGTGATGAACTACGAGCAGTACTTC. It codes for CASSVGVMNYEQYF.

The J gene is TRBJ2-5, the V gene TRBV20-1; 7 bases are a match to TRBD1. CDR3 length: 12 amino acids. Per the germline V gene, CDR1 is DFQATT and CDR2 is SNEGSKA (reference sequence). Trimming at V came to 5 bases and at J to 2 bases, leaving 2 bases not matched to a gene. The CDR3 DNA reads TGCAGTGCTGACAGGGAACAAGAGACCCAGTACTTC. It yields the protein CSADREQETQYF.

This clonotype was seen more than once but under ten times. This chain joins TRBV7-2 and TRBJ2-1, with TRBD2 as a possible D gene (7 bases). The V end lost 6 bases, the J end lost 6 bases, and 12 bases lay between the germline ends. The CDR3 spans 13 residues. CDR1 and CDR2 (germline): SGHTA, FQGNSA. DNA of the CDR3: TGTGCCAGCAGGGAAGGGGGGGTCAATGAGCAGTTCTTC. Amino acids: CASREGGVNEQFF.

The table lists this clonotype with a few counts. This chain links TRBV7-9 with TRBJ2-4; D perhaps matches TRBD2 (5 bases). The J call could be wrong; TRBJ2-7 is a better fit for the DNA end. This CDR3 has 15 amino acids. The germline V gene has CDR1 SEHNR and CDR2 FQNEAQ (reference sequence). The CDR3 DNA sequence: TGTGCCAGCAGCTTAGGGTCCGGGAAGTGCCACGAGCAGTACTTC. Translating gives CASSLGSGKCHEQYF.

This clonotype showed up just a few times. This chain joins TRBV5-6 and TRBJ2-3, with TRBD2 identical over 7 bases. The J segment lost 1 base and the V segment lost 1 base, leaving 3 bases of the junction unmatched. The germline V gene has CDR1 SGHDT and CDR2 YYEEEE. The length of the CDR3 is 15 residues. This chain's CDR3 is CASSLSGDGTDTQYF. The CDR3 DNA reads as TGTGCCAGCAGCTTGAGCGGGGACGGCACAGATACGCAGTATTTT.

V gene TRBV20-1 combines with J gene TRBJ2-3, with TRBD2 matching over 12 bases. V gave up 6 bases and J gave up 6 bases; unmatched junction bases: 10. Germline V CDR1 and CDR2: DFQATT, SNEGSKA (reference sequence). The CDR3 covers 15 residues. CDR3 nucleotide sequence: TGCAGTGCCTCGAGAGCTAGCGGGAGGGCCGATACGCAGTATTTT. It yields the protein CSASRASGRADTQYF.

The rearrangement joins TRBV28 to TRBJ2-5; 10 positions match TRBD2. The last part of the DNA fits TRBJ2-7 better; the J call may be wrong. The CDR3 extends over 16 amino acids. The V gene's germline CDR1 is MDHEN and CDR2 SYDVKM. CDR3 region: CASSLKMKLAGREQYF. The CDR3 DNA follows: TGTGCCAGCAGTTTAAAAATGAAACTAGCGGGACGCGAGCAGTACTTC.

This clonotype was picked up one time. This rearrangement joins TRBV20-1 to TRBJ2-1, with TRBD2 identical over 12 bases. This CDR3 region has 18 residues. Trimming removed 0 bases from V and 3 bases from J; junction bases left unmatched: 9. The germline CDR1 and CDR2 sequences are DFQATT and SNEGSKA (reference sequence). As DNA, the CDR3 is TGCAGTGCTAGAGACCCTCGACTAGCGGGAGTAGTCTACAATGAGCAGTTCTTC. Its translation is CSARDPRLAGVVYNEQFF.

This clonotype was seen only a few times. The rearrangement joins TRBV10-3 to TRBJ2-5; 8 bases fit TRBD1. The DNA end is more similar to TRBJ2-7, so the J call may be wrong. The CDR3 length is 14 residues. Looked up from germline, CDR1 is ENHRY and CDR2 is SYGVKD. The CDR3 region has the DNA TGTGCCATCAGTGAGTCTGGACAGGGTCGCGAGCAGTACTTC. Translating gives CAISESGQGREQYF.

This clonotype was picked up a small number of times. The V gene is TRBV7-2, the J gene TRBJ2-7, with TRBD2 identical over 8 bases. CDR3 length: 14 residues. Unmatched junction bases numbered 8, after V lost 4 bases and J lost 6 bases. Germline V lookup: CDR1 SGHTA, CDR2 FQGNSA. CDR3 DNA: TGTGCCAGCAGCTCGGCCCGGGAGGGGCTCGAGCAGTACTTC. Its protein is CASSSAREGLEQYF. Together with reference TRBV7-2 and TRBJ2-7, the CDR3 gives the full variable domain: GAGVSQSPSNKVTEKGKDVELRCDPISGHTALYWYRQSLGQGLEFLIYFQGNSAPDKSGLPSDRFSAERTGGSVSTLTIQRTQQEDSAVYLCASSSAREGLEQYFGPGTRLTVT.

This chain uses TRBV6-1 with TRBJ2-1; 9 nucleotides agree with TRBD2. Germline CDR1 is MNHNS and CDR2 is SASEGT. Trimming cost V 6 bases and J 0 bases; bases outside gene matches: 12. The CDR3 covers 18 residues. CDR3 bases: TGTGCCAGCAGACGCGGGGTAGCGGGAGTCAGCTCCTACAATGAGCAGTTCTTC. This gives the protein CASRRGVAGVSSYNEQFF.